This TCR beta chain is drawn from a study of early T cells in non-severe SARS-CoV-2 infection. Study information: Bulk RNA from unsorted whole blood was sequenced; chains were unpaired. Study observations and caveats: Reliance on VDJdb matching favored anti-spike CD8 responses; private and CD4 specificities were missed.

Regarding this clonotype: Its specificity is not known.

Trimming cost V 4 bases and J 4 bases, with 15 bases left between them. The CDR3 consists of 14 residues. Germline V CDR1 and CDR2: SGDLS, YYNGEE. Unique molecular identifiers were affixed to single, distinct cDNA molecules. TCRdb reprocessed the 5' RACE reads with MiXCR, giving one entry per CDR3 protein. Of 65,000 to 75,000 distinct CDR3 sequences in the sample, approximately 4.5% are singletons; the top ten hold 3.6%. This sample comprised whole blood, obtained at baseline. The J gene is TRBJ2-7, the V gene TRBV9; D is uncertain. The receptor was isolated from an adult who was a healthcare worker with PCR-confirmed SARS-CoV-2 infection or an uninfected control (not recorded which). The donor label of this sample is uncertain. The CDR3, as DNA: TGTGCCAGCAGCCTAGGAGCGAGAGAATACGAGCAGTACTTC. Protein: CASSLGAREYEQYF.